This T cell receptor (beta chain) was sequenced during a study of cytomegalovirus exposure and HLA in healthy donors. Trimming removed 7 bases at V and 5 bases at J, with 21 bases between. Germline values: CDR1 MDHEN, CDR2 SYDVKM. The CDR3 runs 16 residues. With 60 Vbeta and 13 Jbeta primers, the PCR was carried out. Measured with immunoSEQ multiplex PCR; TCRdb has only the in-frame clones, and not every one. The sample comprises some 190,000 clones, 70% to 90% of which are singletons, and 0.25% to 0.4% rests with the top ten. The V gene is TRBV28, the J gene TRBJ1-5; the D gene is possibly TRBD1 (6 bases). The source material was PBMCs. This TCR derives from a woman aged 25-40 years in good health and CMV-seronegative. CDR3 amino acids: CASTGPGGWVDQPQHF. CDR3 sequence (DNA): TGTGCCAGCACCGGACCGGGGGGCTGGGTGGATCAGCCCCAGCATTTT.